Listed below are T cell receptor beta chains from one sample, sequenced in a study of cytomegalovirus exposure and HLA in healthy donors. Here immunoSEQ multiplex PCR was the method, and the copy in TCRdb shows in-frame clones only, minus some. This table has 150,000 to 200,000 clones, 70% to 90% appearing once. Source material: PBMCs. The receptors shown here come from a woman under 30 in good health and CMV-seronegative. CDR3s include the opening cysteine and the closing phenylalanine or tryptophan. Each record gives: V gene, J gene, clone size, D gene, CDR3 protein, CDR3 DNA. D genes are given only for firm matches. The listing skips clone size in some rows; elsewhere it reads once, few, many or a size class.

TRBV27	TRBJ2-7	once	TRBD1	CASSPWTGGEQYF	TGTGCCAGCAGTCCCTGGACAGGGGGCGAGCAGTACTTC
TRBV27	TRBJ1-3	few	.	CASSGSGNGNTIYF	TGTGCCAGCAGTGGATCGGGGAATGGAAACACCATATATTTT
TRBV6-6	TRBJ1-2	.	.	CASSYGQLEGYTF	TGTGCCAGCAGTTACGGGCAACTAGAGGGCTACACCTTC
TRBV7-9	TRBJ2-7	.	.	CASSLGLANYEQYF	TGTGCCAGCAGCTTGGGCCTAGCGAACTACGAGCAGTACTTC
TRBV7-2	TRBJ2-1	.	.	CASSLGSPGNEQFF	TGTGCCAGCAGCTTAGGCAGCCCGGGCAATGAGCAGTTCTTC
TRBV4-1	TRBJ2-7	once	TRBD2	CASSHGLAGTYEQYF	TGCGCCAGCAGCCACGGACTAGCGGGTACCTACGAGCAGTACTTC
TRBV4-3	TRBJ2-3	.	.	CASSQDRTGLLTDTQYF	TGCGCCAGCAGCCAAGATCGGACGGGACTTCTCACAGATACGCAGTATTTT
TRBV4-3	TRBJ2-1	.	TRBD2	CASSSGIYNEQFF	TGCGCCAGTAGCAGCGGGATTTACAATGAGCAGTTCTTC
TRBV7-9	TRBJ1-2	once	.	CASSRGEAPYGYTF	TGTGCCAGCAGCCGCGGTGAGGCGCCCTATGGCTACACCTTC
TRBV6-1	TRBJ1-3	.	.	CASSEQGNSGNTIYF	TGTGCCAGCAGTGAACAGGGTAACTCTGGAAACACCATATATTTT
TRBV7-9	TRBJ1-1	.	.	CASSLYRQSTEAFF	TGTGCCAGCAGCTTATATCGACAATCCACTGAAGCTTTCTTT
TRBV6-1	TRBJ1-3	.	TRBD1	CASSGTGKAGNTIYF	TGTGCCAGCAGCGGGACAGGAAAGGCTGGAAACACCATATATTTT
TRBV28	TRBJ2-3	.	TRBD2	CASSGSSIWTDTQYF	TGTGCCTCTAGCGGGAGTTCTATATGGACAGATACGCAGTATTTT
TRBV9	TRBJ1-1	.	.	CASSQTQGKAEAFF	TGTGCCAGCAGCCAAACGCAGGGTAAGGCTGAAGCTTTCTTT
TRBV6-1	TRBJ1-3	.	TRBD1	CASTSGQGMDTIYF	TGTGCCAGCACTTCAGGACAGGGGATGGACACCATATATTTT
TRBV5-4	TRBJ2-7	.	TRBD2	CASSQIAGGPYEQYF	TGTGCCAGCAGCCAAATAGCGGGAGGTCCCTACGAGCAGTACTTC
TRBV7-2	TRBJ1-5	once	.	CASSLGGDWRNQPQHF	TGTGCCAGCAGCTTAGGCGGAGATTGGAGGAATCAGCCCCAGCATTTT
TRBV5-4	TRBJ1-6	.	.	CASSLRDTSSYNSPLHF	TGTGCCAGCAGCTTGCGGGACACCTCCTCCTATAATTCACCCCTCCACTTT
TRBV5-4	TRBJ2-7	.	TRBD1	CASSPKINLSPGQLSYEQYF	TGTGCCAGCAGCCCTAAAATCAATCTCAGCCCGGGACAGCTCTCCTACGAGCAGTACTTC
TRBV5-8	TRBJ2-2	.	TRBD1	CASSLDRGGAAGELFF	TGTGCCAGCAGCCTAGACAGGGGAGGAGCGGCCGGGGAGCTGTTTTTT